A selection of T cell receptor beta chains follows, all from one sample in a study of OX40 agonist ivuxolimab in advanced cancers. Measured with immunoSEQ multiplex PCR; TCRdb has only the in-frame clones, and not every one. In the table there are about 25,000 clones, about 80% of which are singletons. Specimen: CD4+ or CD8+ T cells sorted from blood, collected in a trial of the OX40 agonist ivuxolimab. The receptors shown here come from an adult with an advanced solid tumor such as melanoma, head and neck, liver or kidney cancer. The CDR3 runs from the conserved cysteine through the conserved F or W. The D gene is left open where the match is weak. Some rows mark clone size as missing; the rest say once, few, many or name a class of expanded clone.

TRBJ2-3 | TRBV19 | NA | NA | CASSIATGVGGTDTQYF | TGTGCCAGTAGTATAGCCACGGGGGTAGGTGGCACAGATACGCAGTATTTT
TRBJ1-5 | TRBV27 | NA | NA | CASRPDLWGNQPQHF | TGTGCCAGCAGACCAGACCTTTGGGGCAATCAGCCCCAGCATTTT
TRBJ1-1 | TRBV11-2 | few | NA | CASSFASGGTEAFF | TGTGCCAGCAGCTTCGCCTCGGGAGGCACTGAAGCTTTCTTT
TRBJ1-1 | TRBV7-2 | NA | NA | CASSLVPGVGSTEAFF | TGTGCCAGCAGCTTAGTCCCAGGGGTCGGGAGCACTGAAGCTTTCTTT
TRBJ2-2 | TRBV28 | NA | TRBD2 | CASSLLAGGPTGELFF | TGTGCCAGCAGTTTACTAGCGGGAGGGCCCACCGGGGAGCTGTTTTTT
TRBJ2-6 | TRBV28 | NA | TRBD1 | CASVTTGDSLSGANVLTF | TGTGCCAGCGTAACGACAGGGGACAGCTTATCTGGGGCCAACGTCCTGACTTTC
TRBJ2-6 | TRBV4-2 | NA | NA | CASSPLTGANVLTF | TGTGCCAGCAGTCCCTTAACTGGGGCCAACGTCCTGACTTTC
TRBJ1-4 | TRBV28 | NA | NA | CASSLNRLAATNEKLFF | TGTGCCAGCAGTTTAAATCGTTTGGCAGCAACTAATGAAAAACTGTTTTTT
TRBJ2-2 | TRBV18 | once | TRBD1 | CASSRTGANTGELFF | TGTGCCAGCTCTCGGACAGGTGCGAACACCGGGGAGCTGTTTTTT
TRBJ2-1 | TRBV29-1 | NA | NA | CSVSTYGGPSSYNEQFF | TGCAGCGTGTCAACCTACGGGGGGCCGAGCTCCTACAATGAGCAGTTCTTC
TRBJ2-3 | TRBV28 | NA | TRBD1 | CASESRTGKPTDTQYF | TGTGCCAGCGAGTCCCGGACAGGGAAGCCCACAGATACGCAGTATTTT
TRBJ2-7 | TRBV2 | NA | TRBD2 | CASTGGDNSYEQYF | TGTGCCAGCACGGGGGGGGACAACTCCTACGAGCAGTACTTC
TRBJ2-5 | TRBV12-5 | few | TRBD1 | CASGSGQGETQYF | TGTGCTAGTGGATCCGGACAGGGCGAGACCCAGTACTTC
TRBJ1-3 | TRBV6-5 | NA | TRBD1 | CASSPTGISGNTIYF | TGTGCCAGCAGCCCGACAGGGATCTCTGGAAACACCATATATTTT
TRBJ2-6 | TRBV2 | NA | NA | CASSNRGLGANVLTF | TGTGCCAGCAGTAACAGGGGACTTGGGGCCAACGTCCTGACTTTC
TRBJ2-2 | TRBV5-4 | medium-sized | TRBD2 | CASSLDVSGTGELFF | TGTGCCAGCAGCTTGGATGTTAGCGGGACCGGGGAGCTGTTTTTT
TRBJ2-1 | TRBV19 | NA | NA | CASSKKLSSYNEQFF | TGTGCCAGTAGTAAAAAGCTAAGCTCCTACAATGAGCAGTTCTTC
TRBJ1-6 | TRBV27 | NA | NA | CASRDSYNSPLHF | TGTGCCAGCAGGGATTCTTATAATTCACCCCTCCACTTT
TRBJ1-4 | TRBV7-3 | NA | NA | CASSRSGTENEKLFF | TGTGCCAGCAGCCGGTCCGGGACGGAGAACGAAAAACTGTTTTTT
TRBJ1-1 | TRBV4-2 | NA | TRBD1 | CASSQSGQGVGTEAFF | TGTGCCAGCAGCCAAAGCGGACAGGGAGTCGGCACTGAAGCTTTCTTT
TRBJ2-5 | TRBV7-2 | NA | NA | CASSLPGYQETQYF | TGTGCCAGCAGCTTACCAGGCTACCAAGAGACCCAGTACTTC
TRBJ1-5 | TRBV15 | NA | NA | CATSSGQLNQPQHF | TGTGCCACCAGCAGCGGGCAGCTCAATCAGCCCCAGCATTTT
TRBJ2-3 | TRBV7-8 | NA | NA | CASSLAAVRAASRTDTQYF | TGTGCCAGCAGCTTAGCCGCGGTTCGAGCAGCCAGCCGCACAGATACGCAGTATTTT
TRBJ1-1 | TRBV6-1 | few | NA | CASSEVSENEAFF | TGTGCCAGCAGTGAAGTATCGGAGAATGAAGCTTTCTTT
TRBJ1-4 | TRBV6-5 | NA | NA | CASSLRGGANEKLFF | TGTGCCAGCAGCCTACGGGGGGGCGCGAATGAAAAACTGTTTTTT
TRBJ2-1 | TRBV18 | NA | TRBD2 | CASSPLASGDNEQFF | TGTGCCAGCTCACCATTGGCTAGCGGAGACAATGAGCAGTTCTTC
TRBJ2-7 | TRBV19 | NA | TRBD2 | CASRGDVGYEQYF | TGTGCCAGTCGGGGGGACGTGGGCTACGAGCAGTACTTC
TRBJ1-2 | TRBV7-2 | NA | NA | CASSLGVYRANYGYTF | TGTGCCAGCAGCTTAGGGGTGTACAGGGCTAACTATGGCTACACCTTC
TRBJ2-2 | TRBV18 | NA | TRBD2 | CASSPTSGSSGKLFF | TGTGCCAGCTCGCCGACTAGCGGGAGTTCCGGGAAGCTGTTTTTT
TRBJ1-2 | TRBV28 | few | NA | CASLGPGFRFYGYTF | TGTGCCAGCCTGGGACCGGGCTTTCGGTTCTATGGCTACACCTTC
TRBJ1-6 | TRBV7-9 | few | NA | CASSGGSRLSPLHF | TGTGCCAGCAGCGGAGGGTCACGCCTTTCACCCCTCCACTTT
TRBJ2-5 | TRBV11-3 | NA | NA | CASSLGDQETQYF | TGTGCCAGCAGCTTAGGAGACCAAGAGACCCAGTACTTC
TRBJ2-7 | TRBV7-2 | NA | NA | CASSLLLHPSYEQYF | TGTGCCAGCAGCTTATTACTACACCCCTCCTACGAGCAGTACTTC
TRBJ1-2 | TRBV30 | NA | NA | CAWSLGLSYTF | TGTGCCTGGAGCCTGGGACTTTCCTACACCTTC
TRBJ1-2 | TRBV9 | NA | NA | CASSAQQGLDGYTF | TGTGCCAGCAGCGCCCAACAGGGACTCGATGGCTACACCTTC
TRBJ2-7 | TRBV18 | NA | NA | CASSPPEVGSYEQYF | TGTGCCAGCTCACCACCGGAAGTGGGTTCCTACGAGCAGTACTTC
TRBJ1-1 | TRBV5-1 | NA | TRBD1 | CASSRQGENTEAFF | TGCGCCAGCAGCCGACAGGGGGAAAATACTGAAGCTTTCTTT
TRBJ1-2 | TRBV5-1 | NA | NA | CASSPGGASYGYTF | TGCGCCAGCAGCCCCGGGGGGGCGTCCTATGGCTACACCTTC
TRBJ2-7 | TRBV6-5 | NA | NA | CASSYGTEYEQYF | TGTGCCAGCAGTTATGGAACAGAATACGAGCAGTACTTC
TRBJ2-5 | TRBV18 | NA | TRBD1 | CASSPGQGALHGETQYF | TGTGCCAGCTCTCCCGGCCAGGGGGCATTGCACGGGGAGACCCAGTACTTC
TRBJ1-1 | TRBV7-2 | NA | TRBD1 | CASSPRQGGTEAFF | TGTGCCAGCAGCCCTCGACAGGGTGGCACTGAAGCTTTCTTT
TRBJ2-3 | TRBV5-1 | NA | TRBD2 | CASSLVPSGGESTDTQYF | TGCGCCAGCAGCTTGGTGCCTAGCGGGGGGGAAAGCACAGATACGCAGTATTTT
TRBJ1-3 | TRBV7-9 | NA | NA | CASNSRAGIYDTIYF | TGTGCCAGCAACTCCCGGGCAGGGATTTACGACACCATATATTTT
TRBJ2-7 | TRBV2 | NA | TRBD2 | CASSSSGGISYEQYF | TGTGCCAGCAGTTCTAGCGGGGGGATCTCCTACGAGCAGTACTTC
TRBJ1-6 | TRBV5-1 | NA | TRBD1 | CASSAGTGAYNSPLHF | TGCGCCAGCAGCGCCGGGACAGGAGCTTATAATTCACCCCTCCACTTT
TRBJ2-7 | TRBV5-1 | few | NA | CASSQGLPYEQYF | TGCGCCAGCAGCCAGGGACTCCCCTACGAGCAGTACTTC
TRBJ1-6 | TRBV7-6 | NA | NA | CASSLDPGRNSPLHF | TGTGCCAGCAGCTTAGATCCAGGGAGAAATTCACCCCTCCACTTT
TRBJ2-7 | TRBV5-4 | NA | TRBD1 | CASTTGTASYEQYF | TGTGCCAGCACAACCGGGACAGCCTCCTACGAGCAGTACTTC
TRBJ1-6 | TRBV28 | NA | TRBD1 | CASSAGGHQNSPLHF | TGTGCCAGCAGCGCAGGGGGACACCAAAATTCACCCCTCCACTTT
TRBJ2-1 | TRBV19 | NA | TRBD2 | CASSIGTSGFNEQFF | TGTGCCAGTAGTATAGGGACTAGCGGGTTCAATGAGCAGTTCTTC
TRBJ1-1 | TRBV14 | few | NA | CASTGSTMNTEAFF | TGTGCCAGCACCGGCAGTACCATGAACACTGAAGCTTTCTTT
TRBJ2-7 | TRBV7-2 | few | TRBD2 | CASSFGTTYEQYF | TGTGCCAGCAGCTTCGGGACTACCTACGAGCAGTACTTC
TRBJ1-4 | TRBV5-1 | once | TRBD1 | CASRTTGGHEKLFF | TGCGCCAGCAGGACTACAGGGGGACATGAAAAACTGTTTTTT
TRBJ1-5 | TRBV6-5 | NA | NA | CASRDSNQPQHF | TGTGCCAGCAGGGATAGCAATCAGCCCCAGCATTTT
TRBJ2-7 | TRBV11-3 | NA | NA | CASSLDQPGVIEQYF | TGTGCCAGCAGCTTAGATCAGCCAGGGGTCATCGAGCAGTACTTC
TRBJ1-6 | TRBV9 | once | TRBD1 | CASSVEGQDYSPLHF | TGTGCCAGCAGCGTAGAGGGACAGGACTATTCACCCCTCCACTTT
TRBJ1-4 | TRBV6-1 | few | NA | CASSLTLATNEKLFF | TGTGCCAGCAGTCTGACGCTAGCAACTAATGAAAAACTGTTTTTT
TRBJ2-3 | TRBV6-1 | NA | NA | CASAQSTDTQYF | TGTGCCAGTGCCCAGAGCACAGATACGCAGTATTTT
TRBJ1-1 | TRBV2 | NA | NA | CASSPQVWNTEAFF | TGTGCCAGCAGTCCACAGGTTTGGAACACTGAAGCTTTCTTT